Described below is a single T cell receptor (beta chain) sequence and its context. The antigen it binds to is not known. This may be a read error, as it is one base from a much larger clone. The data were taken from a study of kidney transplant recipient with SARS-CoV-2 infection (TCRdb year 2021). Sequences SGHNT (CDR1) and YYREEE (CDR2) are obtained from the germline V gene (reference sequence). The CDR3 runs 16 residues from the cysteine to the phenylalanine. Only the CDR3 portion is preserved as DNA: 48 bases, with reading frame beginning at the first base. Sequencing instrument: Illumina MiSeq. Profiling of the peripheral T cell repertoire targeted human TCRbeta genes. In the authors' own workflow: To account for variability over time, differences in clonotype abundance were tested using beta-binomial modelling. Expanded clonotypes were checked against the ImmuneCODE reference database of SARS-CoV-2-associated TCRs and mapped to regions of the viral genome. Further repertoire analyses covered TRBV gene usage, CDR3 length, CDR3 amino acid overlap between time points, clonotype abundance distributions and Jaccard similarity. TCRdb reprocessed the public reads (quality trimming at Q25 with fastp, clone calling with MiXCR) and kept in-frame beta chains. Rows are combined by CDR3 protein, so each entry shows the most common genes and DNA. For this entry, the V and J calls and clone size follow TCRdb and not the study's own pipeline. For this sample the table gives 200,000 to 300,000 distinct CDR3 sequences, of which less than 35% were detected only once. In total, the top ten clones hold roughly 7% of the sample.

Sample time point, as interpreted from the label and publication: pre-pandemic baseline sample and day 111 after first positive SARS-CoV-2 test. The receptor comes from a young adult male patient who had COVID-19 and was a kidney transplant recipient. After a transplant, the donor of the graft may account for some T cells. Recombination joined TRBV5-4 with TRBJ2-7; 10 bases in between match TRBD2. Matching the DNA end better, TRBJ2-5 makes the J call doubtful. The material sequenced was a blood sample, taken at baseline and on approximately day 120 from a kidney transplant recipient. The CDR3 region: CSSSSGTSASVETQYF. The nucleotides are TGTTCCAGCAGTTCCGGGACTAGCGCTTCGGTAGAGACCCAGTACTTC.